This entry lists 15 T cell receptor beta chains sequenced from one sample in a study of glioma-infiltrating T cells after dendritic cell vaccination. TCRdb keeps only in-frame clones here, not all; method: immunoSEQ multiplex PCR. Of approximately 50,000 clones in the sample, about 91% were seen once. As to time point: after dendritic cell vaccination, including at tumor progression/relapse. The material sequenced was blood, taken after dendritic cell vaccination. These receptors were taken from a human donor with glioblastoma.

J is TRBJ1-3 and V is TRBV6-1, with TRBD1 as a possible D gene (5 bases). Germline lookup yields CDR1 MNHNS and CDR2 SASEGT. Trimming stripped 6 bases from V and 4 bases from J, with 7 bases between. The CDR3 runs 12 residues. DNA of the CDR3: TGTGCCAGCAGGGAGGGGGGAAACACCATATATTTT. Translation gives CASREGGNTIYF.

This clone was counted once. The chain has TRBV5-1 and TRBJ1-1; D unclear. The germline V gene encodes CDR1 SGHRS and CDR2 YFSETQ. The CDR3 has 14 residues. Trimming took 1 base from V and 0 from J, leaving 7 bases between them. In DNA, the CDR3 is TGCGCCAGCAGCTTGAGCGGGATGAACACTGAAGCTTTCTTT. Translated: CASSLSGMNTEAFF.

The rearrangement joins TRBV19 to TRBJ2-1; 9 nucleotides line up with TRBD2. V was clipped by 6 bases and J by 4 bases; unmatched bases: 10. The CDR3 has 16 residues. CDR1 LNHDA and CDR2 SQIVND come from the germline V gene (reference sequence). The CDR3 here is CASSRSGSGRYNEQFF. The CDR3 coding sequence is TGTGCCAGTAGCCGTAGCGGGAGCGGTCGGTACAATGAGCAGTTCTTC. The entire variable domain, with the rest obtained from reference TRBV19 and TRBJ2-1, is as follows: DGGITQSPKYLFRKEGQNVTLSCEQNLNHDAMYWYRQDPGQGLRLIYYSQIVNDFQKGDIAEGYSVSREKKESFPLTVTSAQKNPTAFYLCASSRSGSGRYNEQFFGPGTRLTVL.

V and J are TRBV28 and TRBJ1-2; D may be TRBD1 (5 bases). The CDR3 is 15 amino acids. Germline CDR1 and CDR2: MDHEN and SYDVKM. Trimming took off 5 bases at V and 6 bases at J, with 19 bases between the two ends. This CDR3 is CASSIRTPDNDGYTF. In DNA, the CDR3 is TGTGCCAGCAGTATAAGGACACCGGACAATGATGGCTACACCTTC.

The rearrangement joins TRBV29-1 to TRBJ2-7; D may be TRBD2 (5 bases). The length of the CDR3 is 12 residues. Looked up from germline, CDR1 is SQVTM and CDR2 is ANQGSEA. The V end lost 4 bases, the J end lost 6 bases, and 13 bases lay between the germline ends. The CDR3 DNA reads as TGCAGCGTTGGGGGAGTCCGCGGCGAGCAGTACTTC. It specifies CSVGGVRGEQYF.

V is TRBV6-5 and J is TRBJ2-1; TRBD1 agrees at 7 bases. Germline assignment: CDR1 MNHEY and CDR2 SVGAGI. The CDR3 is 12 amino acids. V lost 0 bases and J lost 15; bases outside the gene matches: 5. CDR3 amino acids: CASSYSKGAGFF. CDR3 nucleotide sequence: TGTGCCAGCAGTTACTCGAAGGGGGCAGGGTTCTTC.

This clone came up a few times. The V call is TRBV2, the J call TRBJ2-7, with TRBD2 matching over 9 bases. Germline V lookup: CDR1 SNHLY, CDR2 FYNNEI. Losses at the gene ends were 9 bases for V and 6 bases for J; bases not matched to a gene: 12. The CDR3 sequence is 14 residues long. The CDR3 DNA is TGTGCCAGTTTCCTTGTAGCGGGAGTGAGCGAGCAGTACTTC. Encoded protein: CASFLVAGVSEQYF.

V is TRBV28 and J is TRBJ1-1; TRBD1 might be the D (6 bases). Germline V gives CDR1 MDHEN, CDR2 SYDVKM. V was pared by 8 bases and J by 0 bases, with 19 bases between. This CDR3 is built from 16 residues. CDR3 residues: CASSPRAGVLNTEAFF. For the CDR3, the DNA is TGTGCCAGCTCCCCTCGGGCAGGGGTGTTGAACACTGAAGCTTTCTTT.

The chain couples TRBV28 to TRBJ2-7; maybe TRBD1 (6 bases). The V end was cut by 7 bases, the J end by 6 bases, with 25 bases between. Germline loops: CDR1 MDHEN, CDR2 SYDVKM. The CDR3 contains 16 residues. CDR3: CASKSEGRGMVSEQYF. The DNA for the CDR3 is TGTGCCAGCAAGTCTGAGGGCAGGGGAATGGTAAGCGAGCAGTACTTC. The whole variable domain, remainder taken from reference TRBV28 and TRBJ2-7, is DVKVTQSSRYLVKRTGEKVFLECVQDMDHENMFWYRQDPGLGLRLIYFSYDVKMKEKGDIPEGYSVSREKKERFSLILESASTNQTSMYLCASKSEGRGMVSEQYFGPGTRLTVT.

The chain is built from TRBV9 and TRBJ2-7, with TRBD1 as a possible D gene (6 bases). Per germline, CDR1 SGDLS and CDR2 YYNGEE. This CDR3 region has 14 residues. V was clipped by 2 bases and J by 2 bases, with 11 bases between them. DNA for the CDR3: TGTGCCAGCAGCGTTGGACAGTCAGCCTACGAGCAGTACTTC. This translates into CASSVGQSAYEQYF.

This rearrangement joins TRBV6-6 to TRBJ1-1; unclear D gene. Germline assignment: CDR1 MNHNY and CDR2 SVGAGI (reference sequence). This CDR3 is built from 15 residues. V was shortened by 4 bases and J by 0 bases, with 12 bases between the two germline ends. The CDR3 DNA follows: TGTGCCAGCAGTTCCCGGAGTACACTGAACACTGAAGCTTTCTTT. It translates to CASSSRSTLNTEAFF.

The chain carries TRBV28 and TRBJ2-3, with a possible D match to TRBD2 (6 bases). The CDR3 loop spans 15 amino acids. CDR1 is MDHEN, CDR2 SYDVKM, per germline. The V gene lost 6 bases and the J gene lost 1 base, with 14 bases spanning the gap. CDR3 in amino acids: CASRTERVRTDTQYF. The CDR3 DNA follows: TGTGCCAGCAGGACCGAGCGGGTCCGCACAGATACGCAGTATTTT.

The chain has TRBV4-2 and TRBJ2-3; 9 bases match TRBD1. V lost 0 bases and J lost 7; bases outside the gene matches: 5. From germline, CDR1 is LGHNA and CDR2 YNFKEQ. The CDR3 is 15 amino acids. The CDR3 sequence: CASSQEGQGTYTQYF. The CDR3 DNA is TGTGCCAGCAGCCAAGAAGGACAGGGGACCTATACGCAGTATTTT.

This chain connects TRBV11-2 to TRBJ1-2, with 7 bases aligning to TRBD1. The ends lost 5 bases at V and 4 bases at J; junction bases unmatched: 7. The CDR3 has 14 residues. Germline-derived CDR1 and CDR2 are SGHAT and FQNNGV. The DNA for the CDR3 is TGTGCCAGCAGCCCTGGGGACAGACTCTATGGCTACACCTTC. It encodes CASSPGDRLYGYTF.

V usage is TRBV18 and J usage is TRBJ1-2; D might be TRBD1 (5 bases). The V gene lost 5 bases and the J gene lost 6 bases, with 13 bases spanning the gap. The CDR3 runs 13 residues. Germline V gene lookup returns CDR1 KGHSH and CDR2 LQKENI. The CDR3 nucleotides read TGTGCCAGCTCATCAAAGGGGTGGCATGGCTACACCTTC. Translating gives CASSSKGWHGYTF.